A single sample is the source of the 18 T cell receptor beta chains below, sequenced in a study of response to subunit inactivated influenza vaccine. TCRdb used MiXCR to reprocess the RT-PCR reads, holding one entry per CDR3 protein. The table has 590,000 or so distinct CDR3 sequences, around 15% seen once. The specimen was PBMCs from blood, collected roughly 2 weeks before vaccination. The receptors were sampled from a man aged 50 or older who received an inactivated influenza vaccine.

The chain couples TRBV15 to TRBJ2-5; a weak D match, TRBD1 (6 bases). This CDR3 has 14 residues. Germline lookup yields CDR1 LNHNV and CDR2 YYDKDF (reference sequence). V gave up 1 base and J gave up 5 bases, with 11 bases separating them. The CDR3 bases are TGTGCCACCAGCAGAGCGAACAGGGTGGAGACCCAGTACTTC. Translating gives CATSRANRVETQYF.

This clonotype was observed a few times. As DNA, the CDR3 is TGTGCCAGCAGCCCCCTTTCCGGGACAGGGATCACCGGGGAGCTGTTTTTT. Protein product: CASSPLSGTGITGELFF. The chain recombines TRBV21-1 with TRBJ2-2; the D call of TRBD1 is as the table states it, not checked on the DNA. TRBV21-1 represents a pseudogene. This CDR3 spans 17 amino acids.

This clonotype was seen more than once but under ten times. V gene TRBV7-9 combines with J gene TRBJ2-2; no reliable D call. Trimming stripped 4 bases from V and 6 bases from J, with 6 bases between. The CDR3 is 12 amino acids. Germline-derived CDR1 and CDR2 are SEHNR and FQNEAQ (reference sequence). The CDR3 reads CASSYPSGELFF. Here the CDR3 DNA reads TGTGCCAGCAGCTACCCATCCGGGGAGCTGTTTTTT.

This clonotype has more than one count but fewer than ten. CDR3 DNA: TGTGCCAGCAGTTACAGTGGGATAGATCGGGGGAGAAGGGAGCTGTTTTTT. Amino acid sequence: CASSYSGIDRGRRELFF. J is TRBJ2-2 and V is TRBV6-5, with D perhaps TRBD2 (6 bases). This CDR3 has 17 amino acids. Germline-derived CDR1 and CDR2 are MNHEY and SVGAGI. The V and J ends lost 2 bases and 9 bases respectively, with 22 bases between them.

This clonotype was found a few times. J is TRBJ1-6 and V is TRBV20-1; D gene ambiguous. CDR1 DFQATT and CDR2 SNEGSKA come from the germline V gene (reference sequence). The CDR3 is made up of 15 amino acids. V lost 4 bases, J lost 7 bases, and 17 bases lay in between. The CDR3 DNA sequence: TGCAGTGCTATGATCAGTACAATTGGGAATTCACCCCTCCACTTT. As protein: CSAMISTIGNSPLHF.

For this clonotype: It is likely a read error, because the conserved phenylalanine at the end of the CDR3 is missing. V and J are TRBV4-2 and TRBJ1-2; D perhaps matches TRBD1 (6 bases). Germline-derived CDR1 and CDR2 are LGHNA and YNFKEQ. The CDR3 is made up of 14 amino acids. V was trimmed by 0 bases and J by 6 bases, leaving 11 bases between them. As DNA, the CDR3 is TGTGCCAGCAGCCAAGATTCGGCAGGGGATGGCTACACCGTC. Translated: CASSQDSAGDGYTV.

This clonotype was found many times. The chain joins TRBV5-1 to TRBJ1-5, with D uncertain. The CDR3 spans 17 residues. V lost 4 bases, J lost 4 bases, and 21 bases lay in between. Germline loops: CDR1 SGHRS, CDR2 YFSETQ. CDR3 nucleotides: TGCGCCAGCAGCCCCAATCCCGTCGTTGGCAGTAATCAGCCCCAGCATTTT. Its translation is CASSPNPVVGSNQPQHF.

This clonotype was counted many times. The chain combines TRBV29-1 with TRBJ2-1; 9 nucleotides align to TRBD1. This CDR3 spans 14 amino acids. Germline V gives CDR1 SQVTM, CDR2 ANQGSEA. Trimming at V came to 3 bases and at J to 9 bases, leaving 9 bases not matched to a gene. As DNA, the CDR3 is TGCAGCGTTGAGTATCGGGACAGGGATGGTGAGCAGTTCTTC. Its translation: CSVEYRDRDGEQFF.

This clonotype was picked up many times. CDR3 coding DNA: TGCGCCAGCAGCTTGGAGGGGGGATTTCACAATGAGCAGTTCTTC. Its translation: CASSLEGGFHNEQFF. The chain links TRBV5-1 to TRBJ2-1; tentatively, D is TRBD1 or TRBD2 (6 bases each). The germline gives CDR1 SGHRS, CDR2 YFSETQ. Trimming cost V 0 bases and J 5 bases, with 12 bases left between them. This CDR3 spans 15 amino acids.

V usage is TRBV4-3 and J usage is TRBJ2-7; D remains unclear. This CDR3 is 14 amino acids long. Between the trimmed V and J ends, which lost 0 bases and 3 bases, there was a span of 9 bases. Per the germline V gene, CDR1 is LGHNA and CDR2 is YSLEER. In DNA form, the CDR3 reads TGCGCCAGCAGCCAAGATCTGGGCGGCTACGAGCAGTACTTC. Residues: CASSQDLGGYEQYF.

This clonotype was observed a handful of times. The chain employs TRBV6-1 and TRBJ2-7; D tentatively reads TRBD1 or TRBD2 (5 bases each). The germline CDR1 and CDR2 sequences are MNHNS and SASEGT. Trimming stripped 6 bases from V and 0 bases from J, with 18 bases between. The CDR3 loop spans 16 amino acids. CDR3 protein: CASSDYGTVSSYEQYF. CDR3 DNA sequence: TGTGCCAGCAGCGATTATGGGACGGTAAGCTCCTACGAGCAGTACTTC.

The CDR3 nucleotides read TGCAGTGCTAGGAGTGAGCGACTGTGGGGTGAGCAGTTCTTC. It yields the protein CSARSERLWGEQFF. V is TRBV20-1 and J is TRBJ2-1; D unclear. Germline V CDR1 and CDR2: DFQATT, SNEGSKA (reference sequence). This CDR3 comprises 14 residues. Trimming shortened V by 3 bases and J by 9 bases, and 18 bases separated the two germline ends.

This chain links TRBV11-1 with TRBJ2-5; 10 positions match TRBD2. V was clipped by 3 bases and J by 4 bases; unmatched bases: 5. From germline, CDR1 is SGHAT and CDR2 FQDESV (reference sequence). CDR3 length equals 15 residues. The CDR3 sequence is CASSFSSGRRETQYF. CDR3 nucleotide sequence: TGTGCCAGCAGCTTCTCTAGCGGGAGACGAGAGACCCAGTACTTC.

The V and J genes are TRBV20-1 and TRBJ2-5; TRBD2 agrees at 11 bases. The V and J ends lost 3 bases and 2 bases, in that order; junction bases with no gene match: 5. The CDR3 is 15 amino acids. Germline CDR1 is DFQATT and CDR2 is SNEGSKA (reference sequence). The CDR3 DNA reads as TGCAGTGCTAGTAAGGGACTAGCGGCGCAAGAGACCCAGTACTTC. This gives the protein CSASKGLAAQETQYF.

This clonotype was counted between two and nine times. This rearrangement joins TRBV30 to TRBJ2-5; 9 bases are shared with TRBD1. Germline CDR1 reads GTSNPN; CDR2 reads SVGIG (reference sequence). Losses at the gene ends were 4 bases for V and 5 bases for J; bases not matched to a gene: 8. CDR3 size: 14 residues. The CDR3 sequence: CAWMGQGSEETQYF. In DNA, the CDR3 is TGTGCCTGGATGGGACAGGGAAGTGAGGAGACCCAGTACTTC. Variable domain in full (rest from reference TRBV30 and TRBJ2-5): SQTIHQWPATLVQPVGSPLSLECTVEGTSNPNLYWYRQAAGRGLQLLFYSVGIGQISSEVPQNLSASRPQDRQFILSSKKLLLSDSGFYLCAWMGQGSEETQYFGPGTRLLVL.

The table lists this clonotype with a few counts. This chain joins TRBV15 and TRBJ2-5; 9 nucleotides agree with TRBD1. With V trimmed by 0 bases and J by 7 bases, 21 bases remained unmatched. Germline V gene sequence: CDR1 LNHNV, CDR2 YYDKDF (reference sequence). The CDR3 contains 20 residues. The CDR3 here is CATSRDGGQYGTGSRGTQYF. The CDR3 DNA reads TGTGCCACCAGCAGAGATGGAGGACAGTACGGGACAGGGTCTCGAGGGACCCAGTACTTC.

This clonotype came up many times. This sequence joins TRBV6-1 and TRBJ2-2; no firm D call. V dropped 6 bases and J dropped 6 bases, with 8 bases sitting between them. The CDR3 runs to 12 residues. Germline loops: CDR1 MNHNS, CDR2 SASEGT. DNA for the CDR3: TGTGCCAGCAGCGTTTCGGCCGGGGAGCTGTTTTTT. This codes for CASSVSAGELFF.

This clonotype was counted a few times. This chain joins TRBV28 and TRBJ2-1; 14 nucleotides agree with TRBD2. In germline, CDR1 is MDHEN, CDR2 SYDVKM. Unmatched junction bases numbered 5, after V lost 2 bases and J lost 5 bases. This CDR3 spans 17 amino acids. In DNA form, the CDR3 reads TGTGCCAGCAGTTTACCCAGGACTAGCGGGAGGAACAATGAGCAGTTCTTC. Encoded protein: CASSLPRTSGRNNEQFF.